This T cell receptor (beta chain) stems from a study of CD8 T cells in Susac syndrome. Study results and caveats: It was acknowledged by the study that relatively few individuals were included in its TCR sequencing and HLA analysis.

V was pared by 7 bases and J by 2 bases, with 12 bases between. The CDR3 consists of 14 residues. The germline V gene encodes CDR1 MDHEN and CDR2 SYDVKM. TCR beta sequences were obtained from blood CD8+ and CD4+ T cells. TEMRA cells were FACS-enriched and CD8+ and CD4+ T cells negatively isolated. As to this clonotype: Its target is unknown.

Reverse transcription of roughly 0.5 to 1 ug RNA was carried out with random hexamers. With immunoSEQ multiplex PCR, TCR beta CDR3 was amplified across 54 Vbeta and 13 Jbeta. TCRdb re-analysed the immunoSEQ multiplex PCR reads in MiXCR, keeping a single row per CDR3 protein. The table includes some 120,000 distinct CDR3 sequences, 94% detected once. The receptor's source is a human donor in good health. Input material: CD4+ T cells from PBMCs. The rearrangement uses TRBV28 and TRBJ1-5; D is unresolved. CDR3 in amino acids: CASTTHWGNQPQHF. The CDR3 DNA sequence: TGTGCCAGCACCACACACTGGGGCAATCAGCCCCAGCATTTT.